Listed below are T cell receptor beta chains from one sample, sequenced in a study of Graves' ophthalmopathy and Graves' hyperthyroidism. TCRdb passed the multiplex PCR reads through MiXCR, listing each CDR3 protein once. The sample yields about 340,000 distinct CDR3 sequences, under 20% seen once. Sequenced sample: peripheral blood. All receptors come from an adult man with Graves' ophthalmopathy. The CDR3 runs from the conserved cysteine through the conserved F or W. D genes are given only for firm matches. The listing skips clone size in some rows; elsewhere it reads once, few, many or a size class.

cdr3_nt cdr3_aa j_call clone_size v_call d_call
TGCAGTGCTAGAGGTGGCCGTCTTCAGGAGACCCAGTACTTC CSARGGRLQETQYF TRBJ2-5 many TRBV20-1 NA
TGTGCCAGCAGCCCCCAGACCAACACTGAAGCTTTCTTT CASSPQTNTEAFF TRBJ1-1 NA TRBV6-1 NA
TGTGCCTGGACCGGGACCGCTAACTATGGCTACACCTTC CAWTGTANYGYTF TRBJ1-2 many TRBV30 NA
TGTGCCAGCAGCCCAACCGGGCCTTGGGAGCAGTACTTC CASSPTGPWEQYF TRBJ2-7 NA TRBV7-2 NA
TGTGCCACCAGCAGAGATCCGGGGGGTGCGTACGAGCAGTACTTC CATSRDPGGAYEQYF TRBJ2-7 many TRBV15 TRBD2
TGCAGTGCTAGAGATCAAAGACAGGGGATTGAAGCTTTCTTT CSARDQRQGIEAFF TRBJ1-1 NA TRBV20-1 TRBD1
TGTGCCATCCCCTCTCCCAGGGTAAACACTGAAGCTTTCTTT CAIPSPRVNTEAFF TRBJ1-1 many TRBV7-3 NA
TGTGCCAGCAGCAGAGACATCTACGAGCAGTACTTC CASSRDIYEQYF TRBJ2-7 many TRBV2 NA
TGTGCCAGCAGTTACACCCCGGGGACCTATAATTCACCCCTCCACTTT CASSYTPGTYNSPLHF TRBJ1-6 many TRBV6-2/TRBV6-3 NA
TGTGCCAGCAGCTTAGATCCAGCGGCGGTTGGGACCCAGTACTTC CASSLDPAAVGTQYF TRBJ2-5 NA TRBV7-8 NA
TGTGCCAGCAGCTTTAGGGCGAGGACTGAAGCTTTCTTT CASSFRARTEAFF TRBJ1-1 many TRBV13 NA
TGCGCCAGCGCACCTCGGGACTTAACCTACGAGCAGTACTTC CASAPRDLTYEQYF TRBJ2-7 many TRBV5-1 NA
TGTGCCAGCAGCCCCTGGGCGGGAGGCGACGAGCAGTACTTC CASSPWAGGDEQYF TRBJ2-7 NA TRBV7-2 TRBD2
TGTGCCAGCAGTCAGACCCGTACAGGGGGCGGTCAGCCCCAGCATTTT CASSQTRTGGGQPQHF TRBJ1-5 many TRBV28 TRBD1
TGTGCCAGCAGCCCAACTCCGGGACAGGGGGCCAACGTCCTGACTTTC CASSPTPGQGANVLTF TRBJ2-6 NA TRBV11-1 TRBD1
TGTGCCAGCAGGGAGGGAACTGAAGCTTTCTTT CASREGTEAFF TRBJ1-1 NA TRBV25-1 NA
TGTGCCAGCAGCTTAAAGCTAGCGGGCGCCTACGAGCAGTACTTC CASSLKLAGAYEQYF TRBJ2-7 NA TRBV7-2 TRBD2
TGTGCCTGGAGTGTAAATGGAGGCCGAAGGGGAGCTTTCTTT CAWSVNGGRRGAFF TRBJ1-1 many TRBV30 NA